These 3 T cell receptor beta chains came from one sample sequenced in a study of cytomegalovirus exposure and HLA in healthy donors (dated by TCRdb to about 2017). The library was built by means of the immunoSEQ multiplex PCR assay. A mixture of 60 forward primers for TCR Vbeta segments and 13 reverse primers for TCR Jbeta segments was used in the multiplex PCR. The table comes from immuneACCESS by way of TCRdb, which keeps in-frame sequences with V and J called. Part of the clones is missing from these tables; in studies checked, under half for an unresolved V gene and the rest for unknown reasons. For this sample the table gives around 200,000 clones, of which 77% were detected only once. The top ten hold roughly 2.5% of the sample. The sequenced material came from PBMCs. These receptors were obtained from a woman in her sixties in good health and CMV-seropositive.

This clone came up a few times. The rearrangement joins TRBV5-6 to TRBJ2-7, with D perhaps TRBD1 (5 bases). Trimming shortened V by 4 bases and J by 4 bases, and 9 bases separated the two germline ends. There are 12 residues in the CDR3. CDR1 is SGHDT and CDR2 is YYEEEE in the germline V gene. This CDR3 is CASSLPGYEQYF. CDR3 sequence (DNA): TGTGCCAGCAGCCTACCAGGGTACGAGCAGTACTTC. Full variable domain (missing parts from reference TRBV5-6 and TRBJ2-7): DAGVTQSPTHLIKTRGQQVTLRCSPKSGHDTVSWYQQALGQGPQFIFQYYEEEERQRGNFPDRFSGHQFPNYSSELNVNALLLGDSALYLCASSLPGYEQYFGPGTRLTVT.

V gene TRBV28 combines with J gene TRBJ2-1, with D possibly being TRBD2 (6 bases). CDR1 and CDR2 from the germline V gene are MDHEN and SYDVKM. Trimming took 3 bases from V and 6 from J, leaving 12 bases between them. There are 14 residues in the CDR3. This CDR3 is CASSFAGSLNEQFF. The CDR3 region has the DNA TGTGCCAGCAGTTTCGCGGGATCCCTCAATGAGCAGTTCTTC.

The rearrangement uses TRBV25-1 and TRBJ2-5, with 11 bases matching TRBD2. The CDR3 consists of 15 residues. V shed 9 bases and J 4 bases; nucleotides not matched to a gene: 10. Germline V gene lookup returns CDR1 MGHDK and CDR2 SYGVNS. The CDR3 is CASRFSGGGIETQYF. CDR3 bases: TGTGCCAGTCGGTTTAGCGGGGGGGGAATAGAGACCCAGTACTTC.